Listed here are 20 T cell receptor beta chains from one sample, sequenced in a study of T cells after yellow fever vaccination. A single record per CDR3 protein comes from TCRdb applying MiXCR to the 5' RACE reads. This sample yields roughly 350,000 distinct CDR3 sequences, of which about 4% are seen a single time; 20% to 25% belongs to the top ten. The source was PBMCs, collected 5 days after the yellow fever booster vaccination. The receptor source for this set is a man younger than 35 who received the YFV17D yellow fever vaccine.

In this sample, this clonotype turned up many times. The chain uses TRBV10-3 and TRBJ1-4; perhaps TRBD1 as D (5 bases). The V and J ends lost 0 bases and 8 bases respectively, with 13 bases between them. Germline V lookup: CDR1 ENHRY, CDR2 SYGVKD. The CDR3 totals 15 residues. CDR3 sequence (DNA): TGTGCCATCAGTGAGTCGAGAGGGACTGTAGAAAAACTGTTTTTT. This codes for CAISESRGTVEKLFF.

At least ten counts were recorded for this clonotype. This CDR3 reads CSASPRADYGYTF. CDR3 coding DNA: TGCAGTGCTAGTCCTCGGGCGGATTATGGCTACACCTTC. This chain links TRBV20-1 with TRBJ1-2; no clear D. Germline values: CDR1 DFQATT, CDR2 SNEGSKA (reference sequence). The CDR3 loop spans 13 amino acids. V dropped 3 bases and J dropped 5 bases, with 13 bases sitting between them.

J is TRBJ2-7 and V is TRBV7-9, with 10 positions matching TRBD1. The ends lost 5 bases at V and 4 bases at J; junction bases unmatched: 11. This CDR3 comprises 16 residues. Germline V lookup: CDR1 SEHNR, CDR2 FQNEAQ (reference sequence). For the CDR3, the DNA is TGTGCCAGCAGCCGCACGGGACAGGGGACGCCTTACGAGCAGTACTTC. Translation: CASSRTGQGTPYEQYF.

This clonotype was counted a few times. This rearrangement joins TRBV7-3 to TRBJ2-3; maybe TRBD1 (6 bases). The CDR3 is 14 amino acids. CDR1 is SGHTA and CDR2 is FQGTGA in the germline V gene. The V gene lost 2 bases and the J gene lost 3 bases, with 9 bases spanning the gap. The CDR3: CASSLAGQTDTQYF. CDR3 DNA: TGTGCCAGCAGCTTAGCCGGACAGACAGATACGCAGTATTTT.

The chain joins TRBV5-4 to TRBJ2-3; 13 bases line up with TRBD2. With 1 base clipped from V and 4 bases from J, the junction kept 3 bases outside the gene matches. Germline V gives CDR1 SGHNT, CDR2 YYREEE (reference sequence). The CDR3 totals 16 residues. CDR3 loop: CASSLPGTSGADTQYF. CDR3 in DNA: TGTGCCAGCAGCTTGCCGGGGACTAGCGGGGCAGATACGCAGTATTTT.

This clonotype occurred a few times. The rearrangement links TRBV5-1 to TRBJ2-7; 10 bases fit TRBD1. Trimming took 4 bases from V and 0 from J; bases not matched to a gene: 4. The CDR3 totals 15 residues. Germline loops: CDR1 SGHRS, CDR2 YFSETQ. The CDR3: CASSPTGGPSYEQYV. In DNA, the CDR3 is TGCGCCAGCAGCCCGACAGGGGGCCCCTCCTACGAGCAGTACGTC.

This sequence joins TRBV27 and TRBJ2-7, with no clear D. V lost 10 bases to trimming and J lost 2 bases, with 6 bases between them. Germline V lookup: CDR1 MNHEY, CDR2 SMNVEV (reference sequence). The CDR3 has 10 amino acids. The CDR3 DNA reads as TGTGCCACCTTTCCCTACGAGCAGTACGTC. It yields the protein CATFPYEQYV.

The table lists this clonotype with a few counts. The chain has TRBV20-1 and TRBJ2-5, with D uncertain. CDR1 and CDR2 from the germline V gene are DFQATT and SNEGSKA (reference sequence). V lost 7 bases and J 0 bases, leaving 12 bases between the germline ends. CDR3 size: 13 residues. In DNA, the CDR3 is TGCAGTGTACCCGGGCTAAACCAAGAGACCCAGTACTTC. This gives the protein CSVPGLNQETQYF.

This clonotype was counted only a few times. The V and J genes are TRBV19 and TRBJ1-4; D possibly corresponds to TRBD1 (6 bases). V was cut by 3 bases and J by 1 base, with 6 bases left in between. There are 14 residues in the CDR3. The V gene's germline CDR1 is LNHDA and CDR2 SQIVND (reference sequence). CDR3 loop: CASSMTGTNEKLFF. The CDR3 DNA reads TGTGCCAGTAGTATGACAGGAACTAATGAAAAACTGTTTTTT. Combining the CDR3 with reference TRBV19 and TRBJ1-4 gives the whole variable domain DGGITQSPKYLFRKEGQNVTLSCEQNLNHDAMYWYRQDPGQGLRLIYYSQIVNDFQKGDIAEGYSVSREKKESFPLTVTSAQKNPTAFYLCASSMTGTNEKLFFGSGTQLSVL.

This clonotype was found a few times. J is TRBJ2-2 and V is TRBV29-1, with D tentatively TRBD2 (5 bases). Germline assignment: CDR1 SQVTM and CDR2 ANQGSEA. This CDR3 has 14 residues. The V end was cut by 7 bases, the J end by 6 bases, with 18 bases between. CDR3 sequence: CSAYAGITAGELFF. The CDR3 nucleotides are TGCAGCGCCTACGCCGGGATTACGGCCGGGGAGCTGTTTTTT.

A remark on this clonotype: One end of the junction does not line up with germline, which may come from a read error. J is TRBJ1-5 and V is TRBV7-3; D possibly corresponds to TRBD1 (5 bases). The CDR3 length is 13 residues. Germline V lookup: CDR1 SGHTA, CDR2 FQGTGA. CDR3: CASSLGPNQHQHF. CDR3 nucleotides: TGTGCCAGCAGCCTGGGGCCAAATCAGCACCAGCATTTT.

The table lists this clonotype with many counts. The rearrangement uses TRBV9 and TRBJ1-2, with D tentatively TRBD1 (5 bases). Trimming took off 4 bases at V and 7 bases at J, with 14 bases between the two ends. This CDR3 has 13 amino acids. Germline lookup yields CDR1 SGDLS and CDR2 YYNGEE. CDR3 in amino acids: CASSPGTLRGYTF. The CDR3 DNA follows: TGTGCCAGCAGCCCCGGGACTTTACGTGGCTACACCTTC.

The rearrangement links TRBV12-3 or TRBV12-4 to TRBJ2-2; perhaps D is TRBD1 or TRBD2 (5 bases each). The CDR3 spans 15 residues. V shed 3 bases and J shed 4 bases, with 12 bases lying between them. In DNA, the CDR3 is TGTGCCAGCAGTTTTTACAGAGGGGTCACCGGGGAGCTGTTTTTT. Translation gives CASSFYRGVTGELFF.

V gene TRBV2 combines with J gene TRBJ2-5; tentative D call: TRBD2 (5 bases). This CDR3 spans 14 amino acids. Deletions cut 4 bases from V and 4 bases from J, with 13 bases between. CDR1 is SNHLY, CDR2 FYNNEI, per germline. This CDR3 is CASSGLGEGETQYF. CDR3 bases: TGTGCCAGCAGTGGTCTGGGTGAGGGAGAGACCCAGTACTTC.

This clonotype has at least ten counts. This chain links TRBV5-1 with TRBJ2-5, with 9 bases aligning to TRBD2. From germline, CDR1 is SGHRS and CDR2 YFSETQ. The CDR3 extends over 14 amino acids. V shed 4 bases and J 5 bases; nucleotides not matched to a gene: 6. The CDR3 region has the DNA TGCGCCAGCAGCCAAACCGGGACTAGCGAGACCCAGTACTTC. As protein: CASSQTGTSETQYF.

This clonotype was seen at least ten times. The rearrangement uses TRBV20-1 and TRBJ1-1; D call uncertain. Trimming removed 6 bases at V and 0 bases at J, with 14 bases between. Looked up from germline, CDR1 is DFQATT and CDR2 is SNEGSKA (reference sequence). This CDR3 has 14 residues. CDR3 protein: CSANTLSMNTEAFF. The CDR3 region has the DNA TGCAGTGCCAATACACTGAGCATGAACACTGAAGCTTTCTTT.

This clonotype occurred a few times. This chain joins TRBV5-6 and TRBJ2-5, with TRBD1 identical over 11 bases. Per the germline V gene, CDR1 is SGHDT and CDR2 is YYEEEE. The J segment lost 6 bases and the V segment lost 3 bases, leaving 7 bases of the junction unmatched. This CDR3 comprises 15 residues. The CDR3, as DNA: TGTGCCAGCAGCTCGATTGGACAGGGGGCGAAGACCCAGTACTTC. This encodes CASSSIGQGAKTQYF.

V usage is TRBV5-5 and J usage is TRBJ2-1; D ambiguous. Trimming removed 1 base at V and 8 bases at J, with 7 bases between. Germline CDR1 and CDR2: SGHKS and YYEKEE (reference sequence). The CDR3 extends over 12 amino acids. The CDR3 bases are TGTGCCAGCAGCTTGTTGAACTATGAGCAGTTCTTC. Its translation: CASSLLNYEQFF.

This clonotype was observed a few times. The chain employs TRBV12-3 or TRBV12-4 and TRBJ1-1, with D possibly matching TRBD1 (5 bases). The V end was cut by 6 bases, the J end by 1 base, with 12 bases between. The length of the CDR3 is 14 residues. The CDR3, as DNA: TGTGCCAGCAGACCGGGACCGTCGAACACTGAAGCTTTCTTT. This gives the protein CASRPGPSNTEAFF.

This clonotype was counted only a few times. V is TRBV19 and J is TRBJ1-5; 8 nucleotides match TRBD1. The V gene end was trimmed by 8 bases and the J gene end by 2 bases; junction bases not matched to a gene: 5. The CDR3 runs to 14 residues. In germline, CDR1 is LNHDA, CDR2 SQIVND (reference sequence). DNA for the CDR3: TGTGCCAGTTACCGGGGACAGGGCAATCAGCCCCAGCATTTT. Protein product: CASYRGQGNQPQHF.